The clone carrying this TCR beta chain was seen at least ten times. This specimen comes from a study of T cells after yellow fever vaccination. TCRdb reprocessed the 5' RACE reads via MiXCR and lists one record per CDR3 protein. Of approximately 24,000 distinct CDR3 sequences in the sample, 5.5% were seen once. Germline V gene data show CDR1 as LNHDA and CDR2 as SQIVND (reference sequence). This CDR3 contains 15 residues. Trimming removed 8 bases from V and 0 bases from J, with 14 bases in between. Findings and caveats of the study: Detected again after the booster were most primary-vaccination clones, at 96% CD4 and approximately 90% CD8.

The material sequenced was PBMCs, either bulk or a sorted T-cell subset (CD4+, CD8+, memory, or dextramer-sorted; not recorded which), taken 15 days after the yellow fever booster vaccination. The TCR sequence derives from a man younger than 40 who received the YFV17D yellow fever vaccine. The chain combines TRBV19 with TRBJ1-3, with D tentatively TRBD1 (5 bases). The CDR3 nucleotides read TGTGCCAGTCGGTACGGGGCCTACTCTGGAAACACCATATATTTT. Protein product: CASRYGAYSGNTIYF. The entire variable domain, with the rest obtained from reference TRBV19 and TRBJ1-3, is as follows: DGGITQSPKYLFRKEGQNVTLSCEQNLNHDAMYWYRQDPGQGLRLIYYSQIVNDFQKGDIAEGYSVSREKKESFPLTVTSAQKNPTAFYLCASRYGAYSGNTIYFGEGSWLTVV.